This T cell receptor beta chain was recovered during a study of control samples from healthy donors and cancer patients. The germline gives CDR1 LNHDA, CDR2 SQIVND (reference sequence). The CDR3 contains 16 residues. V trimming: 3 bases; J trimming: 3 bases; junction bases outside the gene matches: 9. Produced via immunoSEQ multiplex PCR; TCRdb's table is partial and in-frame only. The sample comprises about 12,000 clones, 94% of which are singletons, and 25% to 30% rests with the top ten. The chain couples TRBV19 to TRBJ2-3; 7 bases line up with TRBD2. The sequence derives from a man between 65 and 85 years old with head and neck cancer. The sequenced sample consisted of PBMCs. CDR3 DNA: TGTGCCAGTAGTATGTCAGCGGGAATGGGGACAGATACGCAGTATTTT. Amino acids: CASSMSAGMGTDTQYF.